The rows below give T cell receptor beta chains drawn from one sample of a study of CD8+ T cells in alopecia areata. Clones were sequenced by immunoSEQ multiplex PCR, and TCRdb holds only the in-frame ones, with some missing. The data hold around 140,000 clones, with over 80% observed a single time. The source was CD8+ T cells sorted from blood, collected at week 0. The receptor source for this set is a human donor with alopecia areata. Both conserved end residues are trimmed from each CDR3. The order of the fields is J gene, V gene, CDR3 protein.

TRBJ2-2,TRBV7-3,ASSLTGGNTGELF
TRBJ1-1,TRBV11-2,ASSFAGGTEAF
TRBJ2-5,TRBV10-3,AIRPDPQETQY
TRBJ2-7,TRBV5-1,ASSSQDGYEQY
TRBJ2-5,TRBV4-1,ASSQDSEETQY
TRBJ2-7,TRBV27,ASSFGTSGDEQY
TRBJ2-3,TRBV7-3,ASSLKAGGLTDTQY
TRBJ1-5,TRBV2,ASSSGDSSNQPQH
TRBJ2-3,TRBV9,ASSPEPRGRTDTQY
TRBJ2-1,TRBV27,ASSLGIVDEQF
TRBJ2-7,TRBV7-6,ASSPGTHSYEQY
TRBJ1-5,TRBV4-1,ASSPAMGDQPQH
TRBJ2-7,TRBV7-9,ASSPMNGQGEYEQY
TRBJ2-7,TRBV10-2,ASSENGGRWYEQY
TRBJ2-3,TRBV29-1,SVVGTGFVDTQY
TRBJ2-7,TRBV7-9,ASSLGLDEQY
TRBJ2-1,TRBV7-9,ASSRDPGYNEQF
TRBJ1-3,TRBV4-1,ASRSTGSGNTIY
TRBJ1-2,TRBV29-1,SVEEADRGEFYT
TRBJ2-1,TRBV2,ASSDRAYNEQF
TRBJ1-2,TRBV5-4,ASSLAALGYT
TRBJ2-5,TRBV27,ASSLLVAGDKETQY
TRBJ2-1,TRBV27,ASSLIPGSESYNEQF
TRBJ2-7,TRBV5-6,ASSFGLRDRVSYEQY
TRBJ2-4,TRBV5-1,ASSLDPAIDGENIQY
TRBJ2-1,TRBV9,ASSPGGNEQF
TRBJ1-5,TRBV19,ASSDGTASSQPQH
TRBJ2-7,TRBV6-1,ASSDGQVYEQY
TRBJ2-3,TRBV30,AWSVGSTDTQY
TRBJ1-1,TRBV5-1,ASSLFRGTMNTEAF
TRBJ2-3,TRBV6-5,ASRTDTQY
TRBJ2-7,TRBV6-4,ASTGASVSYEQY
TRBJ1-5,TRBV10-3,AISEPGSSNQPQH
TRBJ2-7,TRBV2,ASIGLAGEQY
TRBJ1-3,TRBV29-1,SVAGRGTDGNTIY
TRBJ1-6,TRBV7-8,ASSHRKEDSPLH
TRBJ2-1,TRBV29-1,SVGDGLSNEQF
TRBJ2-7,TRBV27,ASSHRQDSYEQY
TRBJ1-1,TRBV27,ASSFGRGNTEAF
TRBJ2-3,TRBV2,ASRPSTDTQY
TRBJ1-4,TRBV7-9,ASSSIQGDAEKLF
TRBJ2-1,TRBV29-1,SVVSVSYNEQF
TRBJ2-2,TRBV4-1,ASSQILSGGLNTGELF
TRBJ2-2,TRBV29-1,SVEDPSGGTNTGELF
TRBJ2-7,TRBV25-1,ASIRDGSYEQY
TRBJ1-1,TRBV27,ASSLSGGFEAF
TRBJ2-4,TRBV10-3,AISEVTGTTNQNIQY
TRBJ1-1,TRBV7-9,ASSPPRTGSVDTEAF
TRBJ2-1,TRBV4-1,ASSQEGPTSGRHEQF
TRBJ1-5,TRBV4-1,ASSPDRARNQPQH
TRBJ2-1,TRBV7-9,ASSSTWREEYNEQF
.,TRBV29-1,SVEVPGPSSYEQY
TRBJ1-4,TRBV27,ASSQKGALLNEKLF
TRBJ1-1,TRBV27,ASSLSGTGREAF